This T cell receptor (beta chain) was documented in a study of brain metastases from non-small cell lung cancer. Libraries were prepared by immunoSEQ multiplex PCR; TCRdb keeps only in-frame clonotypes and omits some of them. The sample holds more than 1,200 clones, 75% to 90% seen once. Trimming took 3 bases from V and 8 from J, leaving 14 bases between them. In germline, CDR1 is MNHEY, CDR2 SMNVEV (reference sequence). The CDR3 contains 13 residues. The sequence was obtained from a donor at least 40 years old with non-small cell lung cancer. Sequenced input: tumor-adjacent normal tissue. The chain has TRBV27 and TRBJ2-7; D assignment may be TRBD1 or TRBD2 (6 bases each). CDR3: CASSFSLGGKQYF. In DNA, the CDR3 is TGTGCCAGCAGTTTTAGTTTGGGGGGCAAGCAGTACTTC.